This TCR beta chain was sequenced during a study of T cells in Graves' hyperthyroidism and ophthalmopathy. The CDR3 is 10 residues long. Trimming stripped 3 bases from V and 8 bases from J, with 4 bases between. Germline V CDR1 and CDR2: SEHNR, FQNEAQ (reference sequence). RNA transcripts were the template for amplifying TCR beta CDR3 regions. RT-PCR in the first round (using the HTBI primer set) targeted the TCR CDR3. TCRdb called the multiplex PCR reads again in MiXCR, with one record for every CDR3 protein. The sample consists of hundreds of thousands of distinct CDR3 sequences, 11% to 15% of them appearing once. In this sample, this clonotype turned up a few times.

V usage is TRBV7-9 and J usage is TRBJ1-1; D gene ambiguous. What was sequenced was blood. This clonotype was sampled from a woman in her 30s with Graves' hyperthyroidism. DNA for the CDR3: TGTGCCAGCAGCTTCGCCGAAGCTTTCTTT. Its translation: CASSFAEAFF.